This T cell receptor (beta chain) is from a study of shared clonotypes between healthy human individuals. As for the study in general: Plates per donor: three CD4 naive, three CD4 memory, two CD8 naive, one CD8 memory. Broader study findings: Larger richness was generally estimated for naive than memory subsets.

Terminally differentiated effector memory CD45RA+ cells were excluded by CCR7 positive selection of CD45RO-negative cells. Healthy adults negative for HIV, lacking recent acute infections or vaccinations, served as donors. V was shortened by 6 bases and J by 4 bases, with 19 bases between the two germline ends. Germline V CDR1 and CDR2: MNHEY, SMNVEV (reference sequence). CDR3 length equals 15 residues. Assay used: immunoSEQ multiplex PCR; TCRdb lists only in-frame clones, some missing. The sample contains about 550,000 clones, roughly 95% of which appear only once. For this clone: No antigen is known for it.

The clonotype comes from a woman under 40 in good health. This chain uses TRBV27 with TRBJ2-7; perhaps TRBD1 as D (5 bases). Material for sequencing was naive CD8+ T cells sorted from blood. The CDR3 bases are TGTGCCAGCAGCGCAGGTGTCAGGGCTAATTACGAGCAGTACTTC. It translates to CASSAGVRANYEQYF.